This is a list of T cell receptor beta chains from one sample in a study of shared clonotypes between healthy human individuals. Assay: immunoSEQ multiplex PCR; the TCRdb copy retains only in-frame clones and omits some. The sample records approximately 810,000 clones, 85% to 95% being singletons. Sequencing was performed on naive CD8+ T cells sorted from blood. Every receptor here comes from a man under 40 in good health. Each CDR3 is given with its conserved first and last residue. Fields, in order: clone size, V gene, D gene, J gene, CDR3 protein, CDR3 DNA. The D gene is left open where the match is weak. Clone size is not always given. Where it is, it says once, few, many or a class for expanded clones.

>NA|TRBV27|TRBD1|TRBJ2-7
CASSFSPGTGSSYEQYF
TGTGCCAGCAGTTTTTCCCCGGGGACAGGGAGCTCCTACGAGCAGTACTTC
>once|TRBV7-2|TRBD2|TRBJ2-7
CASSSELAGSYEQYF
TGTGCCAGCAGCTCGGAACTAGCGGGATCCTACGAGCAGTACTTC
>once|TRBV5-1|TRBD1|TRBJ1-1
CASSPEMTGSTEAFF
TGCGCCAGCAGCCCAGAGATGACAGGGTCCACTGAAGCTTTCTTT
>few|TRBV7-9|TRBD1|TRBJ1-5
CASSYPGGGQPQHF
TGTGCCAGCAGCTACCCAGGGGGAGGACAGCCCCAGCATTTT
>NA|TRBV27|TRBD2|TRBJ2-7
CASSWEGSTSHEQYF
TGTGCCAGCAGTTGGGAGGGTTCTACGTCGCACGAGCAGTACTTC
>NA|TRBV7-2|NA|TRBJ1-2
CASSDCGDGKTYGYTF
TGTGCCAGCAGCGACTGTGGAGACGGAAAGACCTATGGCTACACCTTC
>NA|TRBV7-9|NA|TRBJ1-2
CASSPAGMVAYGYTF
TGTGCCAGCAGCCCCGCTGGGATGGTTGCCTATGGCTACACCTTC
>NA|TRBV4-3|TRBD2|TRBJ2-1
CASSQKLAGANYNEQFF
TGCGCCAGCAGCCAAAAACTAGCGGGAGCAAATTACAATGAGCAGTTCTTC
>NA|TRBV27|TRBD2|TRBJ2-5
CASGRSSGYQETQYF
TGTGCCAGCGGAAGGTCTAGCGGGTACCAAGAGACCCAGTACTTC
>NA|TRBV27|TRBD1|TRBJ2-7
CASSLSLTGSEQYF
TGTGCCAGCAGTTTATCTCTGACAGGGTCCGAGCAGTACTTC
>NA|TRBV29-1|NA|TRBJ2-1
CSVERSNEQFF
TGCAGCGTTGAACGATCTAATGAGCAGTTCTTC
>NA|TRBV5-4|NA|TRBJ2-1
CASSLQAHLYNEQFF
TGTGCCAGCAGCTTACAGGCCCATTTATACAATGAGCAGTTCTTC
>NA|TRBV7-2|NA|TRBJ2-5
CASSLVWVSTQETQYF
TGTGCCAGCAGCTTAGTTTGGGTTTCCACGCAAGAGACCCAGTACTTC
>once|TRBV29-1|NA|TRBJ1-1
CSVVLLSTEAFF
TGCAGCGTAGTGCTTTTGAGCACTGAAGCTTTCTTT
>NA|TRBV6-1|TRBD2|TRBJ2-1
CASSGGLAGPSYNEQFF
TGTGCCAGCAGTGGAGGACTAGCGGGACCGTCCTACAATGAGCAGTTCTTC
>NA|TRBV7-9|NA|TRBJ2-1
CASSLVLASASGNEQFF
TGTGCCAGCAGCTTAGTTCTCGCGTCCGCGAGCGGCAATGAGCAGTTCTTC
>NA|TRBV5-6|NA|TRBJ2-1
CASSFDYGEQFF
TGTGCCAGCAGCTTCGACTACGGGGAGCAGTTCTTC
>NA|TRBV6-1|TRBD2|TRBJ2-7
CASRGTSGYEQYF
TGTGCCAGCAGGGGGACTAGCGGCTACGAGCAGTACTTC
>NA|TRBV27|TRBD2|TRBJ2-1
CASSTRVAGDNEQFF
TGTGCCAGCAGTACGAGGGTTGCGGGAGATAATGAGCAGTTCTTC
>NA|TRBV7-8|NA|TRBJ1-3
CASSLGVGRGNTIYF
TGTGCCAGCAGCTTGGGTGTTGGGCGTGGAAACACCATATATTTT
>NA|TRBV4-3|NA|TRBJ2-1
CASSLSPGPTEQFF
TGCGCCAGCAGCCTATCCCCGGGCCCCACTGAGCAGTTCTTC
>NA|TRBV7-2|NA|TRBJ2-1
CASSPVAVSYNEQFF
TGTGCCAGCAGCCCCGTCGCGGTTTCCTACAATGAGCAGTTCTTC
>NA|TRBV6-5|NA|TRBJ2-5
CASSWQETQYF
TGTGCCAGCAGCTGGCAGGAGACCCAGTACTTC
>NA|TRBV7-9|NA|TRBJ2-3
CASSPPEGSLTDTQYF
TGTGCCAGCAGCCCTCCCGAGGGGAGTCTGACAGATACGCAGTATTTT
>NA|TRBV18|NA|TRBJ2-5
CASSPEVETQYF
TGTGCCAGCTCACCAGAGGTAGAGACCCAGTACTTC
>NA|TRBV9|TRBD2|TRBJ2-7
CASSEGGLAAYEQYF
TGTGCCAGCAGCGAAGGTGGACTAGCGGCCTACGAGCAGTACTTC
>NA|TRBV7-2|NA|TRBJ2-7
CASSVYSSYEQYF
TGTGCCAGCAGCGTTTACAGCTCCTACGAGCAGTACTTC
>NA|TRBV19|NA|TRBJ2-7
CASSAGNSYEQYF
TGTGCCAGTAGTGCAGGGAACTCCTACGAGCAGTACTTC
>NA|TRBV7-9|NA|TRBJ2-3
CASSTRGPDTQYF
TGTGCCAGCAGCACCCGGGGCCCAGATACGCAGTATTTT
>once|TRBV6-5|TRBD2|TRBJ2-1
CASSLAGGNEQFF
TGTGCCAGCAGTCTAGCGGGAGGCAATGAGCAGTTCTTC
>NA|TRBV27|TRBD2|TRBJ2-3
CASRPGTSPLKDTQYF
TGTGCCAGCCGCCCGGGGACTAGCCCTCTCAAGGATACGCAGTATTTT
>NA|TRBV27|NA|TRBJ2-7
CASTMTWGASGSYEQYF
TGTGCCAGCACCATGACCTGGGGGGCTAGCGGTTCCTACGAGCAGTACTTC
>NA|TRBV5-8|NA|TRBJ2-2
CASSGTGLNTGELFF
TGTGCCAGCAGCGGTACAGGGTTGAACACCGGGGAGCTGTTTTTT
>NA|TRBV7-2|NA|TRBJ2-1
CASSYTGGTDYNEQFF
TGTGCCAGCAGCTACACCGGCGGGACGGACTACAATGAGCAGTTCTTC
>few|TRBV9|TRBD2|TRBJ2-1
CASSAETSGTEQFF
TGTGCCAGCAGCGCTGAAACTAGCGGGACTGAGCAGTTCTTC
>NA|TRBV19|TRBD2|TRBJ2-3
CASSPSGRTRTDTQYF
TGTGCCAGTAGTCCTAGCGGGAGGACTAGGACAGATACGCAGTATTTT
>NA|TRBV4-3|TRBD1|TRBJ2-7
CASSQDRTGSFRQYF
TGCGCCAGCAGCCAAGACAGGACAGGGAGTTTTAGGCAGTACTTC
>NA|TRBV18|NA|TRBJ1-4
CASSLEMGVRGDEKLFF
TGTGCCAGCTCACTCGAGATGGGTGTCCGGGGGGATGAAAAACTGTTTTTT
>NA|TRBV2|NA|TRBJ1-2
CASRSFPDGYTF
TGTGCCAGCAGAAGCTTCCCGGATGGCTACACCTTC
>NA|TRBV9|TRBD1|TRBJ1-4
CASSVGAGGGVYNEKLFF
TGTGCCAGCAGCGTAGGGGCAGGGGGAGGGGTATATAATGAAAAACTGTTTTTT
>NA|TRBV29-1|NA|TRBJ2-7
CSVRDYEQYF
TGCAGCGTTCGAGATTACGAGCAGTACTTC
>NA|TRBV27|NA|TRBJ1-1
CASINAWGSMNTEAFF
TGTGCCAGCATAAATGCCTGGGGCAGTATGAACACTGAAGCTTTCTTT
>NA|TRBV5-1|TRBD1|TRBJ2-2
CASSSTGGLLGELFF
TGCGCCAGCAGCAGTACAGGGGGGCTCCTTGGGGAGCTGTTTTTT
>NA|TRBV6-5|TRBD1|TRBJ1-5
CASSFRDRGQPQHF
TGTGCCAGCAGTTTCCGGGACAGGGGTCAGCCCCAGCATTTT
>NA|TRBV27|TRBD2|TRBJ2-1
CASSLSASGRVEQFF
TGTGCCAGCAGTTTATCGGCTAGCGGGAGAGTTGAGCAGTTCTTC
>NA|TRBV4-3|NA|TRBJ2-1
CASSQDQASYNEQFF
TGCGCCAGCAGCCAAGATCAGGCATCCTACAATGAGCAGTTCTTC
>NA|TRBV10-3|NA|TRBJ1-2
CAISEGEGPNYGYTF
TGTGCCATCAGTGAAGGAGAAGGGCCAAACTATGGCTACACCTTC
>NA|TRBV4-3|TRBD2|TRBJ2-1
CASSQETGTSGLPYNEQFF
TGCGCCAGCAGCCAGGAGACTGGGACTAGCGGACTTCCCTACAATGAGCAGTTCTTC
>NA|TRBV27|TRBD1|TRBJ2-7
CASSQGTVYEQYF
TGTGCCAGCAGTCAGGGGACAGTCTACGAGCAGTACTTC
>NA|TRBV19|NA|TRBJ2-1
CASSIEEGVSYNEQFF
TGTGCCAGTAGTATAGAGGAGGGGGTCTCCTACAATGAGCAGTTCTTC
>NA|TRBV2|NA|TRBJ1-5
CASRYPGGNQPQHF
TGTGCCAGCAGATATCCAGGGGGCAATCAGCCCCAGCATTTT